These T cell receptor beta chains were read from a single sample in a study of beta chain features in type 1 diabetes. The method was immunoSEQ multiplex PCR; TCRdb's version includes in-frame clones alone and lacks a portion of them. The sample holds about 400,000 clones, about 12% seen once. The source material was naive CD4+ T cells from blood. These receptors were collected from a young man in good health. The CDR3 runs from the conserved cysteine through the conserved F or W. A D gene is named only where the DNA matches it firmly. The size entry is marked missing in some rows and otherwise reads once, few, many or a size class.

TRBJ1-2 | TRBD1 | TRBV2 | few | CASRDRSLYGYTF | TGTGCCAGCAGGGACAGGAGTCTCTATGGCTACACCTTC
TRBJ2-7 | . | TRBV20-1 | few | CSAQTRYEQYF | TGCAGTGCTCAGACGCGGTACGAGCAGTACTTC
TRBJ1-5 | TRBD1 | TRBV10-2 | . | CASSGGGWNQPQHF | TGCGCCAGCAGCGGAGGGGGCTGGAATCAGCCCCAGCATTTT
TRBJ2-7 | TRBD1 | TRBV7-2 | few | CASSSGGTLYEQYF | TGTGCCAGCAGCTCAGGGGGTACCCTCTACGAGCAGTACTTC
TRBJ2-5 | . | TRBV29-1 | few | CSVDRGDSETQYF | TGCAGCGTTGACAGGGGCGATTCGGAGACCCAGTACTTC
TRBJ2-1 | TRBD2 | TRBV6-5 | . | CASSYWASGSNEQFF | TGTGCCAGCAGTTACTGGGCTAGCGGGAGCAATGAGCAGTTCTTC
TRBJ1-3 | TRBD1 | TRBV7-2 | . | CASSLGTGWGNTIYF | TGTGCCAGCAGCTTAGGGACAGGATGGGGAAACACCATATATTTT
TRBJ2-3 | TRBD2 | TRBV7-2 | . | CASSPHSGSGTDTQYF | TGTGCCAGCAGCCCACATAGCGGGAGTGGGACAGATACGCAGTATTTT
TRBJ2-5 | . | TRBV7-2 | few | CASSLWGHLGETQYF | TGTGCCAGCAGCTTATGGGGACATCTGGGAGAGACCCAGTACTTC
TRBJ1-3 | . | TRBV15 | once | CATSRELTVAGNTIYF | TGTGCCACCAGCAGAGAGCTTACGGTCGCGGGAAACACCATATATTTT
TRBJ2-7 | . | TRBV19 | . | CASSIVARREQYF | TGTGCCAGTAGTATAGTAGCCCGGCGGGAGCAGTACTTC
TRBJ2-1 | . | TRBV11-2 | . | CASSSPIRTASSYNEQFF | TGTGCCAGCAGCTCCCCGATAAGGACTGCTAGCTCCTACAATGAGCAGTTCTTC
TRBJ1-2 | TRBD1 | TRBV15 | . | CATSNRDRGTYGYTF | TGTGCCACCAGTAACCGGGACAGGGGGACCTATGGCTACACCTTC
TRBJ2-5 | TRBD2 | TRBV30 | few | CAWTLRGVYETQYF | TGTGCCTGGACCCTACGGGGGGTTTACGAGACCCAGTACTTC
TRBJ2-5 | TRBD1 | TRBV30 | few | CACQQGGETQYF | TGTGCCTGCCAACAGGGGGGAGAGACCCAGTACTTC
TRBJ1-6 | . | TRBV30 | few | CAWTVYNSPLHF | TGTGCCTGGACGGTCTATAATTCACCCCTCCACTTT
TRBJ2-1 | . | TRBV11-3 | few | CASETTTYNEQFF | TGTGCCAGCGAAACCACAACCTACAATGAGCAGTTCTTC
TRBJ2-2 | TRBD1 | TRBV9 | . | CASSVGQGWNTGELFF | TGTGCCAGCAGCGTCGGACAGGGGTGGAACACCGGGGAGCTGTTTTTT
TRBJ2-2 | . | TRBV28 | . | CASSPGLGNTGELFF | TGTGCCAGCAGCCCGGGACTGGGGAACACCGGGGAGCTGTTTTTT
TRBJ2-3 | TRBD1 | TRBV6-5 | . | CASRGTGGTDTQYF | TGTGCCAGCAGGGGGACAGGGGGCACAGATACGCAGTATTTT
TRBJ2-7 | TRBD2 | TRBV4-2 | few | CASSQGRGTYEQYF | TGTGCCAGCAGCCAAGGGCGGGGGACCTACGAGCAGTACTTC
TRBJ2-7 | . | TRBV4-2 | few | CASSQLTGKLTYEQYF | TGTGCCAGCAGCCAATTAACAGGGAAACTAACCTACGAGCAGTACTTC
TRBJ2-5 | . | TRBV5-8 | . | CASSFRKGQNQETQYF | TGTGCCAGCAGCTTTCGTAAGGGGCAGAACCAAGAGACCCAGTACTTC
TRBJ2-1 | TRBD2 | TRBV9 | few | CASSVGTSVYNEQFF | TGTGCCAGCAGCGTAGGCACTAGCGTCTACAATGAGCAGTTCTTC
TRBJ1-6 | . | TRBV30 | few | CAWTHGGSSYNSPLHF | TGTGCCTGGACCCACGGTGGGAGCTCCTATAATTCACCCCTCCACTTT
TRBJ1-2 | . | TRBV28 | few | CASSLSWQANYGYTF | TGTGCCAGCAGTTTATCGTGGCAGGCAAACTATGGCTACACCTTC
TRBJ2-7 | TRBD1 | TRBV18 | few | CASSPDRAAYEQYF | TGTGCCAGCTCACCAGACAGGGCGGCCTACGAGCAGTACTTC
TRBJ1-5 | . | TRBV5-1 | . | CASSDGTSNQPQHF | TGCGCCAGCAGCGATGGGACAAGCAATCAGCCCCAGCATTTT
TRBJ1-5 | . | TRBV7-9 | . | CASGLGNQPQHF | TGTGCCAGCGGGCTCGGCAATCAGCCCCAGCATTTT
TRBJ2-3 | TRBD2 | TRBV7-6 | few | CASMRLAGGGDTQYF | TGTGCCAGCATGCGGCTAGCGGGGGGTGGTGATACGCAGTATTTT
TRBJ2-7 | . | TRBV21-1 | . | CASSPQRPQGSYEQYF | TGTGCCAGCAGTCCCCAACGGCCACAGGGCTCCTACGAGCAGTACTTC
TRBJ2-4 | TRBD1 | TRBV28 | few | CASSLRRQGANIQYF | TGTGCCAGCAGTTTACGTAGACAGGGGGCAAACATTCAGTACTTC
TRBJ2-5 | TRBD1 | TRBV6-5 | few | CASRLMTDRQETQYF | TGTGCCAGCCGATTAATGACGGACAGGCAAGAGACCCAGTACTTC
TRBJ2-7 | . | TRBV11-2 | . | CASSLVALRSEQYF | TGTGCCAGCAGCTTAGTAGCCCTCCGGAGCGAGCAGTACTTC
TRBJ2-7 | TRBD2 | TRBV7-9 | few | CASSLAGTSGGSYEQYF | TGTGCCAGCAGCTTAGCCGGGACTAGCGGGGGGTCCTACGAGCAGTACTTC
TRBJ2-7 | TRBD2 | TRBV19 | few | CASRNAGESNEQYF | TGTGCCAGTAGGAATGCGGGAGAATCCAACGAGCAGTACTTC
TRBJ2-1 | TRBD2 | TRBV4-2 | . | CASSQGLAGKHNEQFF | TGTGCCAGCAGCCAGGGACTAGCGGGGAAACACAATGAGCAGTTCTTC
TRBJ2-3 | . | TRBV7-9 | many | CASGPGTDTQYF | TGTGCCAGCGGGCCCGGCACAGATACGCAGTATTTT
TRBJ2-2 | . | TRBV4-3 | . | CASSHSSYVGELFF | TGCGCCAGCAGCCATTCTAGCTACGTCGGGGAGCTGTTTTTT
TRBJ2-5 | TRBD1 | TRBV29-1 | few | CSARLEQGAGETQYF | TGCAGCGCGAGACTGGAGCAGGGGGCAGGAGAGACCCAGTACTTC